The rows below give T cell receptor beta chains drawn from one sample of a study of CD8 T cells in Susac syndrome. TCRdb reanalysed the immunoSEQ multiplex PCR reads using MiXCR and keeps one entry per CDR3 protein. The top ten clones hold over 0.2% of a sample with some 120,000 distinct CDR3 sequences, about 90% of them seen once. Source material: CD8+ T cells from PBMCs. These TCRs come from a human donor with multiple sclerosis. CDR3s include the opening cysteine and the closing phenylalanine or tryptophan. D genes are given only for firm matches. Rows may omit the clone size; those that give it use once, few, many or a size class.

D	J	V	size	DNA	CDR3
TRBD1	TRBJ2-7	TRBV27	NA	TGTGCCAGCAGGGCAGGGACAGGGCACTACGAGCAGTACTTC	CASRAGTGHYEQYF
NA	TRBJ1-1	TRBV3-1	NA	TGTGCCAGCAGCCAAGTACCGTCACCCCACACTGAAGCTTTCTTT	CASSQVPSPHTEAFF
TRBD1	TRBJ1-1	TRBV2	few	TGTGCCAGCGGCGCCGAGGGACAGAACGAAGCTTTCTTT	CASGAEGQNEAFF
NA	TRBJ1-2	TRBV27	NA	TGTGCCAGCGGCCGGGGGCCTGGCTACACCTTC	CASGRGPGYTF
TRBD1	TRBJ1-2	TRBV4-1	NA	TGCGCCAGCAGCCAAGGACAGGGGCAAGGTGGCTACACCTTC	CASSQGQGQGGYTF
TRBD2	TRBJ2-7	TRBV11-2	NA	TGTGCCAGCAGCCCTACTAGCGGCGGGTACGAGCAGTACTTC	CASSPTSGGYEQYF
NA	TRBJ2-7	TRBV18	NA	TGTGCCAGCTCATCCCGAGGAGTTGCCGCCCACGAGCAGTACTTC	CASSSRGVAAHEQYF
NA	TRBJ2-2	TRBV19	NA	TGTGCCAGTAGTTGGGTAATTCCTTCCAGGGAGCTGTTTTTT	CASSWVIPSRELFF
NA	TRBJ2-7	TRBV30	NA	TGTGCCTGGAGCCCCTCCTACGAGCAGTACTTC	CAWSPSYEQYF
TRBD2	TRBJ2-1	TRBV13	NA	TGTGCCAGCAGCATAATAGCGGGAGTAGACAATGAGCAGTTCTTC	CASSIIAGVDNEQFF
NA	TRBJ2-5	TRBV6-5	NA	TGTGCCAGCAGTTACTCAGGCGGGGACCAAGAGACCCAGTACTTC	CASSYSGGDQETQYF